The clone carrying this T cell receptor beta chain came up a few times. Its matching antigen is unknown. The source of the sample is a study of T cells in Graves' hyperthyroidism and ophthalmopathy. Findings and limits, study-wide: Blood also held most thyroid clonotypes expanded beyond 0.001. From stable hyperthyroidism, ophthalmopathy was separated by a 13 V-J model.

CDR3 length: 13 amino acids. V lost 10 bases to trimming and J lost 3 bases; unmatched junction nucleotides: 9. Per the germline V gene, CDR1 is ENHRY and CDR2 is SYGVKD. The study excluded patients with uncontrolled infection, other autoimmune disease, pregnancy or lactation. Amplification yielded TCR beta CDR3 regions, with RNA transcripts as the source. The HTBI primer set served for first-round RT-PCR of the TCR CDR3. Using its own MiXCR run on the multiplex PCR reads, TCRdb lists one record per CDR3 protein. Here the sample spans about 300,000 distinct CDR3 sequences, approximately 18% being singletons.

This sequence joins TRBV10-3 and TRBJ2-7, with 7 bases identical to TRBD2. This receptor was identified in a man aged 50 to 60 with Graves' ophthalmopathy. The material sequenced was blood. CDR3 in amino acids: CATRVAGYYEQYF. The CDR3 DNA sequence: TGTGCCACCAGGGTAGCGGGCTACTACGAGCAGTACTTC.